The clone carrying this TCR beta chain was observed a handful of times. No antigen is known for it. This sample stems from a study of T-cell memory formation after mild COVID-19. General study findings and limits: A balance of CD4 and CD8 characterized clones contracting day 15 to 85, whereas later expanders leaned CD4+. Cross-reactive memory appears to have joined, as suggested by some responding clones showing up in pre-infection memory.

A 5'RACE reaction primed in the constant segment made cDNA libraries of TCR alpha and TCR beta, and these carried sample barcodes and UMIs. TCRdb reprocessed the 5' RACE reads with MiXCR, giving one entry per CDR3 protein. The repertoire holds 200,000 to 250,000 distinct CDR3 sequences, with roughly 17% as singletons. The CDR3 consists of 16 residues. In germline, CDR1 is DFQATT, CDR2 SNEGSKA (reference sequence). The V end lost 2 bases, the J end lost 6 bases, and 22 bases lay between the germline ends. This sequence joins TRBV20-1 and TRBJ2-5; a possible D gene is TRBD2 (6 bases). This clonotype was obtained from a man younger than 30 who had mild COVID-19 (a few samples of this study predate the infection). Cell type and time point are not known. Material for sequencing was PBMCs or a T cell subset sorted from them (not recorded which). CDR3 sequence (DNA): TGCAGTGCTAGAAAGGATCCCCGGGCGGGGTGGAAGACCCAGTACTTC. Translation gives CSARKDPRAGWKTQYF.